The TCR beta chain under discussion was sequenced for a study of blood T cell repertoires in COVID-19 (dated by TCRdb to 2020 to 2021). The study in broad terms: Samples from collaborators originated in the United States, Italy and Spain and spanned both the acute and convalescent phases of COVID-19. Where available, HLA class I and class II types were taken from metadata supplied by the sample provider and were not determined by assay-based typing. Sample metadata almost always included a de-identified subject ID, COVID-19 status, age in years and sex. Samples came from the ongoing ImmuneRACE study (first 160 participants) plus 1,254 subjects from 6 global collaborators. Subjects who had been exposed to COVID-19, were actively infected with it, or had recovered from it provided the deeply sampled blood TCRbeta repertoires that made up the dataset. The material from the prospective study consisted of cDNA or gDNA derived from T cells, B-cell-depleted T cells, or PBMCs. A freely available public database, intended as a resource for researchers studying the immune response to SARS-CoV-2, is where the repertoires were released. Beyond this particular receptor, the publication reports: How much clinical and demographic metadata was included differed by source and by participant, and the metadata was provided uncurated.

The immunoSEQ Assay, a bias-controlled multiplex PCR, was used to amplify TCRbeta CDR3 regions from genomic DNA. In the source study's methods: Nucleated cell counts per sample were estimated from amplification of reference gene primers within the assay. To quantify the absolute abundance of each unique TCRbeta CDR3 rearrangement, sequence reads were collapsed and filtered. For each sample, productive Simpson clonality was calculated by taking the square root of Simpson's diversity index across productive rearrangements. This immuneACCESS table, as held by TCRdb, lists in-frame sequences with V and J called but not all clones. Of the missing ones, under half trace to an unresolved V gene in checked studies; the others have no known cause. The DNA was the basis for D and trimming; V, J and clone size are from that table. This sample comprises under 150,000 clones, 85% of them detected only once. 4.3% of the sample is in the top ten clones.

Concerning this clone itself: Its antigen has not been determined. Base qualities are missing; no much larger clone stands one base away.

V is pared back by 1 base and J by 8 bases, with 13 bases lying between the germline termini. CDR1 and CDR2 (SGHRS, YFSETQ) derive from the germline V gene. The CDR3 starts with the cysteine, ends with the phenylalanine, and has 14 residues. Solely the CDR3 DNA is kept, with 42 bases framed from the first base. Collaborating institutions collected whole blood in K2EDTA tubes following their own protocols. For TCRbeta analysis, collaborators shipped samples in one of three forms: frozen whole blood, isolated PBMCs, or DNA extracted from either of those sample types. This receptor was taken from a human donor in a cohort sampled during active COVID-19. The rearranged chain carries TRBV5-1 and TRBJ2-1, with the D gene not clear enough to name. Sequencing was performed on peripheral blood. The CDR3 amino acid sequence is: CASSLSGGSHEQFF. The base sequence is TGCGCCAGCAGCTTGTCGGGTGGTTCGCATGAGCAGTTCTTC. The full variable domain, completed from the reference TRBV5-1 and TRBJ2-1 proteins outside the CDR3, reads KAGVTQTPRYLIKTRGQQVTLSCSPISGHRSVSWYQQTPGQGLQFLFEYFSETQRNKGNFPGRFSGRQFSNSRSEMNVSTLELGDSALYLCASSLSGGSHEQFFGPGTRLTVL.